The 25 T cell receptor beta chains in this list originate from one sample, sequenced in a study of T cell responses to AZD1222 COVID-19 vaccine. The method was immunoSEQ multiplex PCR; TCRdb's version includes in-frame clones alone and lacks a portion of them. This table holds around 140,000 clones, approximately 90% found once. Sequencing was performed on peripheral blood, taken on day 0 of AZD1222 vaccination. The receptors stem from an adult in good health.

The genes are TRBV10-2 and TRBJ2-1; 7 bases fit TRBD1. Germline V gene data show CDR1 as WSHSY and CDR2 as SAAADI. The CDR3 is 14 residues long. Trimming cost V 6 bases and J 4 bases; bases outside gene matches: 6. In DNA form, the CDR3 reads TGCGCCAGCAGGCCCGGGACAGATTACAATGAGCAGTTCTTC. As protein: CASRPGTDYNEQFF.

This rearrangement joins TRBV6-2 or TRBV6-3 to TRBJ1-5; no clear D gene. Germline V gives CDR1 MNHEY, CDR2 SVGEGT. The CDR3 sequence is 15 residues long. V was pared by 2 bases and J by 0 bases, with 8 bases between. For the CDR3, the DNA is TGTGCCAGCAGTTACGAATTTTATAGCAATCAGCCCCAGCATTTT. It specifies CASSYEFYSNQPQHF.

The count of this clone is one. The chain employs TRBV2 and TRBJ1-1; the D gene is possibly TRBD1 (5 bases). The CDR3 extends over 12 amino acids. V shed 8 bases and J shed 2 bases, with 9 bases lying between them. The germline V gene has CDR1 SNHLY and CDR2 FYNNEI. The CDR3: CASRRDNTEAFF. In DNA, the CDR3 is TGTGCCAGCCGCAGGGATAACACTGAAGCTTTCTTT.

The chain carries TRBV5-1 and TRBJ2-7; D remains unclear. The CDR3 extends over 13 amino acids. V was cut by 7 bases and J by 5 bases, with 16 bases left in between. Germline loops: CDR1 SGHRS, CDR2 YFSETQ. CDR3 protein: CASAITEIDEQYF. The CDR3 DNA reads as TGCGCCAGCGCCATTACAGAGATTGACGAGCAGTACTTC.

The chain has TRBV6-5 and TRBJ1-5, with a weak D call TRBD1 (5 bases). Germline assignment: CDR1 MNHEY and CDR2 SVGAGI. The CDR3 runs to 12 residues. Deletions cut 5 bases from V and 8 bases from J, with 10 bases between. The CDR3 DNA is TGTGCCAGCAGTACTGGGGGTGAGCCCCAGCATTTT. This translates into CASSTGGEPQHF.

The chain is built from TRBV10-3 and TRBJ1-1; a weak D match, TRBD1 (5 bases). The CDR3 contains 13 residues. Trimming pared 6 bases from V and 3 bases from J, leaving 11 bases between. Looked up from germline, CDR1 is ENHRY and CDR2 is SYGVKD. The CDR3 region is CAIRSQGDTEAFF. CDR3 bases: TGTGCCATCAGAAGCCAAGGGGACACTGAAGCTTTCTTT.

This chain uses TRBV18 with TRBJ1-4; TRBD1 might be the D (5 bases). The germline CDR1 and CDR2 sequences are KGHSH and LQKENI. There are 16 residues in the CDR3. V was pared by 6 bases and J by 3 bases, with 17 bases between. The CDR3, as DNA: TGTGCCAGCTCGCCTAATGCAGTGGGGGCTAATGAAAAACTGTTTTTT. Its translation: CASSPNAVGANEKLFF.

This clone was detected only once. J is TRBJ2-2 and V is TRBV5-6; D may be TRBD1 (5 bases). CDR1 is SGHDT, CDR2 YYEEEE, per germline. This CDR3 comprises 14 residues. V was pared by 2 bases and J by 3 bases, with 8 bases between. For the CDR3, the DNA is TGTGCCAGCAGCTTAGGGGATTACACCGGGGAGCTGTTTTTT. Translated: CASSLGDYTGELFF.

The rearrangement links TRBV29-1 to TRBJ1-2; 12 positions agree with TRBD1. With 4 bases clipped from V and 8 bases from J, the junction kept 5 bases outside the gene matches. The CDR3 totals 13 residues. Germline CDR1 reads SQVTM; CDR2 reads ANQGSEA. CDR3 sequence (DNA): TGCAGCGTTGTGGGACAGGGGGCGTGGGGCTACACCTTC. It translates to CSVVGQGAWGYTF.

The chain is built from TRBV9 and TRBJ1-2; D uncertain. The CDR3 has 18 amino acids. CDR1 SGDLS and CDR2 YYNGEE come from the germline V gene. V was trimmed by 0 bases and J by 0 bases, leaving 18 bases between them. CDR3 amino acids: CASSVGGSFRVTNYGYTF. The CDR3 nucleotides are TGTGCCAGCAGCGTAGGAGGGAGTTTCCGGGTAACTAACTATGGCTACACCTTC. Filled out from reference TRBV9 and TRBJ1-2, the complete variable domain reads DSGVTQTPKHLITATGQRVTLRCSPRSGDLSVYWYQQSLDQGLQFLIQYYNGEERAKGNILERFSAQQFPDLHSELNLSSLELGDSALYFCASSVGGSFRVTNYGYTFGSGTRLTVV.

This clone was seen only once. CDR3 DNA: TGTGCCAGCAGGCAGGGGTTATTAATGAACACTGAAGCTTTCTTT. Translated: CASRQGLLMNTEAFF. V gene TRBV2 combines with J gene TRBJ1-1; D possibly corresponds to TRBD1 (6 bases). Between the trimmed V and J ends, which lost 6 bases and 0 bases, there was a span of 14 bases. Germline V lookup: CDR1 SNHLY, CDR2 FYNNEI. The CDR3 sequence is 15 residues long.

CDR3 residues: CASTPGQTNTEAFF. CDR3 DNA sequence: TGTGCCAGCACCCCAGGACAGACGAACACTGAAGCTTTCTTT. The gene calls are TRBV7-9 and TRBJ1-1; D possibly corresponds to TRBD1 (6 bases). This CDR3 has 14 amino acids. V lost 7 bases and J lost 1, with 13 bases in between. CDR1 is SEHNR and CDR2 is FQNEAQ in the germline V gene (reference sequence).

The chain has TRBV7-9 and TRBJ1-1, with D maybe TRBD1 (5 bases). CDR1 is SEHNR, CDR2 FQNEAQ, per germline (reference sequence). This CDR3 has 15 residues. Trimming left V 3 bases short and J 5 bases short, with 16 bases between. The CDR3 region has the DNA TGTGCCAGCAGCTTGATGGGGGGAGTAGGGACTGAAGCTTTCTTT. It codes for CASSLMGGVGTEAFF. Complete variable domain (other parts from reference TRBV7-9 and TRBJ1-1): DTGVSQNPRHKITKRGQNVTFRCDPISEHNRLYWYRQTLGQGPEFLTYFQNEAQLEKSRLLSDRFSAERPKGSFSTLEIQRTEQGDSAMYLCASSLMGGVGTEAFFGQGTRLTVV.

The rearrangement links TRBV28 to TRBJ2-1, with D tentatively TRBD2 (6 bases). V dropped 2 bases and J dropped 7 bases, with 15 bases sitting between them. The germline CDR1 and CDR2 sequences are MDHEN and SYDVKM. The CDR3 is 15 amino acids. The CDR3 DNA sequence: TGTGCCAGCAGTTTAGCGAGTACTAGCTTGAATGAGCAGTTCTTC. Translation gives CASSLASTSLNEQFF.

J is TRBJ2-2 and V is TRBV9; tentatively, D is TRBD1 (6 bases). Germline CDR1 SGDLS, CDR2 YYNGEE. V was shortened by 0 bases and J by 5 bases, with 11 bases between the two germline ends. The CDR3 runs 15 residues. The CDR3 DNA is TGTGCCAGCAGCGTAGATGGGGGCAATACCGGGGAGCTGTTTTTT. This encodes CASSVDGGNTGELFF.

The J gene is TRBJ2-7, the V gene TRBV4-3, with D tentatively TRBD2 (5 bases). The ends were cut back, 0 bases at V and 6 bases at J, with 12 bases in the middle. Germline CDR1 is LGHNA and CDR2 is YSLEER. This CDR3 has 14 amino acids. The CDR3 DNA reads as TGCGCCAGCAGCCAAGATTTCCTCGGGATCGAGCAGTACTTC. This translates into CASSQDFLGIEQYF.

This chain links TRBV19 with TRBJ2-7; the match to TRBD1 covers 7 bases. V dropped 4 bases and J dropped 3; count of bases not matched to a gene: 6. Germline-derived CDR1 and CDR2 are LNHDA and SQIVND (reference sequence). The CDR3 sequence is 14 residues long. Here the CDR3 reads CASSTRTGLYEQYF. For the CDR3, the DNA is TGTGCCAGTAGTACCCGGACAGGTCTCTACGAGCAGTACTTC.

The CDR3 loop reads CASSQGPSLNGYTF. CDR3 DNA sequence: TGTGCCAGCAGCCAGGGGCCCTCCTTGAATGGCTACACCTTC. This chain joins TRBV6-9 and TRBJ1-2; D perhaps matches TRBD1 (6 bases). From germline, CDR1 is MNHGY and CDR2 SVAAGI. Trimming shortened V by 6 bases and J by 6 bases, and 17 bases separated the two germline ends. The CDR3 runs 14 residues.

This clone is a singleton in its sample. The chain couples TRBV2 to TRBJ1-1; TRBD1 might be the D (6 bases). Germline V gene lookup returns CDR1 SNHLY and CDR2 FYNNEI. V was trimmed by 5 bases and J by 8 bases, leaving 12 bases between them. The CDR3 length is 12 residues. CDR3 amino acids: CASSYVGQEAFF. In nucleotides, the CDR3 is TGTGCCAGCAGTTATGTAGGACAGGAAGCTTTCTTT.

The gene calls are TRBV12-3 or TRBV12-4 and TRBJ1-1; D call uncertain. The CDR3 extends over 12 amino acids. Trimming shortened V by 3 bases and J by 11 bases, and 13 bases separated the two germline ends. The CDR3, as DNA: TGTGCCAGCAGTTTGGGTCCGGGTGTGGCTTTCTTT. Translation: CASSLGPGVAFF.

This clone was observed a handful of times. This chain links TRBV10-3 with TRBJ2-3; 7 bases line up with TRBD1. V was clipped by 4 bases and J by 3 bases; unmatched bases: 7. CDR1 and CDR2 from the germline V gene are ENHRY and SYGVKD. The CDR3 has 15 residues. CDR3 sequence reads: CAISGTGGVTDTQYF. DNA of the CDR3: TGTGCCATCAGTGGGACAGGTGGGGTGACAGATACGCAGTATTTT.

The rearrangement joins TRBV7-9 to TRBJ1-1, with D possibly matching TRBD1 (5 bases). The germline gives CDR1 SEHNR, CDR2 FQNEAQ (reference sequence). V was clipped by 2 bases and J by 4 bases, with 14 bases between them. CDR3 length equals 15 residues. The CDR3 sequence is CASSLISGGITEAFF. CDR3 DNA sequence: TGTGCCAGCAGCTTAATTTCCGGGGGGATCACTGAAGCTTTCTTT.

The chain combines TRBV11-2 with TRBJ2-1; weak D call: TRBD2 (5 bases). This CDR3 spans 15 amino acids. Germline V gives CDR1 SGHAT, CDR2 FQNNGV. V was clipped by 5 bases and J by 1 base, with 12 bases between them. This CDR3 reads CASSLLAPSYNEQFF. CDR3 coding DNA: TGTGCCAGCAGCCTCCTAGCCCCTTCCTACAATGAGCAGTTCTTC.

The chain couples TRBV29-1 to TRBJ1-1; D unresolved. This CDR3 has 13 residues. V gave up 1 base and J gave up 2 bases, with 8 bases separating them. Germline assignment: CDR1 SQVTM and CDR2 ANQGSEA. CDR3 nucleotide sequence: TGCAGCGTTGAAGGCCGGTCCAACACTGAAGCTTTCTTT. Its protein is CSVEGRSNTEAFF. Supplemented by reference TRBV29-1 and TRBJ1-1, the full variable domain reads SAVISQKPSRDICQRGTSLTIQCQVDSQVTMMFWYRQQPGQSLTLIATANQGSEATYESGFVIDKFPISRPNLTFSTLTVSNMSPEDSSIYLCSVEGRSNTEAFFGQGTRLTVV.

This clone was counted a few times. This chain uses TRBV18 with TRBJ1-2; D not certain. Germline V gives CDR1 KGHSH, CDR2 LQKENI. The V end was cut by 2 bases, the J end by 8 bases, with 12 bases between. The CDR3 sequence is 13 residues long. Here the CDR3 reads CASSPIELYGYTF. The CDR3 bases are TGTGCCAGCTCACCAATCGAGTTATACGGCTACACCTTC.